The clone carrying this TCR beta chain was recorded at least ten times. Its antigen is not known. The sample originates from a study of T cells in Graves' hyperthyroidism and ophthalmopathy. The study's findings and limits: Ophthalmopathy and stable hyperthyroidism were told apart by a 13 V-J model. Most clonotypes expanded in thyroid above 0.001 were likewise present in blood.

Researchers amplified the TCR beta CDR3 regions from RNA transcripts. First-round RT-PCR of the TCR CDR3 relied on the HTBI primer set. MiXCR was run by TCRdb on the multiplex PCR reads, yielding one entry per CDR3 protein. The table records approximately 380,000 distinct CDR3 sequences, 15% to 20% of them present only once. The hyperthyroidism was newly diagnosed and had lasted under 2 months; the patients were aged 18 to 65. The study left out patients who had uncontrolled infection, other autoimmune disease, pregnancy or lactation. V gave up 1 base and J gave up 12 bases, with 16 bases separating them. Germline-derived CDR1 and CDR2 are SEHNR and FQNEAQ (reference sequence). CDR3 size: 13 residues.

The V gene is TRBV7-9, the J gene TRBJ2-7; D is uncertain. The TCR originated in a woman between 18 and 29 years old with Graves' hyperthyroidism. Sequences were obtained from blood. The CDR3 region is CASSLDTGPSPYF. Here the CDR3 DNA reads TGTGCCAGCAGCTTAGATACTGGGCCATCGCCGTACTTC.